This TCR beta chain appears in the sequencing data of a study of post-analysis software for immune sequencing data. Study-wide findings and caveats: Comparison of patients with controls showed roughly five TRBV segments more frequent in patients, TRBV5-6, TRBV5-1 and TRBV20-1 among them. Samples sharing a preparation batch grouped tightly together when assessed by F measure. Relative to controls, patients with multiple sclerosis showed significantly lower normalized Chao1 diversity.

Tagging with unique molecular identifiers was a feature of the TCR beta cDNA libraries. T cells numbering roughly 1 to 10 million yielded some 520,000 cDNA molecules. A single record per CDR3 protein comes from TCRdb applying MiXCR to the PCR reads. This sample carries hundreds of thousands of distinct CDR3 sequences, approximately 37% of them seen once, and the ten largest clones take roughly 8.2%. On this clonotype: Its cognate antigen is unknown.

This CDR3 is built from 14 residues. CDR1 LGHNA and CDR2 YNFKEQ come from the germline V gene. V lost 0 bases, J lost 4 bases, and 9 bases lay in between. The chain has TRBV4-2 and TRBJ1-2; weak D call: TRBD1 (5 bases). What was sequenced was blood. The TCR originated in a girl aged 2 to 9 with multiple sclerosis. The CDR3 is CASSQDVRGYGYTF. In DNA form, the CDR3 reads TGTGCCAGCAGCCAAGATGTAAGGGGCTATGGCTACACCTTC.